The 9 T cell receptor beta chains given below trace back to one sample, sequenced in a study of T-cell memory formation after mild COVID-19. Via MiXCR, TCRdb re-called the 5' RACE reads, giving one row per CDR3 protein. The table includes 350,000 to 550,000 distinct CDR3 sequences, approximately 19% detected once. The sequenced sample consisted of PBMCs or a T cell subset sorted from them (not recorded which). The receptors derive from a man between 18 and 35 years old who had mild COVID-19 (a few samples of this study predate the infection). Cell type and time point are not known.

This clonotype was seen a few times. The chain combines TRBV18 with TRBJ2-6; D gene ambiguous. This CDR3 has 17 residues. Germline CDR1 and CDR2: KGHSH and LQKENI. Trimming shortened V by 2 bases and J by 0 bases, and 11 bases separated the two germline ends. CDR3 bases: TGTGCCAGCTCACCAGCTCCCGCGGACTCTGGGGCCAACGTCCTGACTTTC. This translates into CASSPAPADSGANVLTF. Full variable domain (outside the CDR3, taken from reference TRBV18 and TRBJ2-6): NAGVMQNPRHLVRRRGQEARLRCSPMKGHSHVYWYRQLPEEGLKFMVYLQKENIIDESGMPKERFSAEFPKEGPSILRIQQVVRGDSAAYFCASSPAPADSGANVLTFGAGSRLTVL.

Regarding this clonotype: At one boundary the junction diverges from the germline segment, which might be a read error. The chain is built from TRBV10-3 and TRBJ2-2; tentative D call: TRBD2 (6 bases). The CDR3 totals 14 residues. CDR1 is ENHRY and CDR2 is SYGVKD in the germline V gene. The CDR3 region is CAMSGVKNAGELFF. CDR3 in DNA: TGTGCCATGTCGGGGGTTAAGAACGCCGGGGAGCTGTTTTTT.

This sequence joins TRBV5-4 and TRBJ2-5; D is possibly TRBD1 (6 bases). The germline gives CDR1 SGHNT, CDR2 YYREEE (reference sequence). V was clipped by 4 bases and J by 2 bases, with 15 bases between them. The CDR3 totals 15 residues. CDR3 residues: CASSPGTQSQETQYF. The DNA of the CDR3 is TGTGCCAGCAGCCCCGGGACACAGAGTCAAGAGACCCAGTACTTC.

This clonotype turned up a few times. The CDR3 DNA is TGCAGCGTTTCTTACAGCATCGGGGAGCTGTTTTTT. Translating gives CSVSYSIGELFF. The chain carries TRBV29-1 and TRBJ2-2; D unclear. Per germline, CDR1 SQVTM and CDR2 ANQGSEA. The CDR3 totals 12 residues. Trimming stripped 5 bases from V and 7 bases from J, with 11 bases between.

The CDR3 sequence: CASSLDHSSYNEQFF. The DNA of the CDR3 is TGCGCCAGCAGCTTGGACCACAGCTCCTACAATGAGCAGTTCTTC. The chain is built from TRBV5-1 and TRBJ2-1, with D uncertain. CDR1 and CDR2 (germline): SGHRS, YFSETQ. Deletions cut 0 bases from V and 0 bases from J, with 7 bases between. This CDR3 has 15 amino acids.

In its sample, this clonotype is medium-sized. The CDR3 here is CSAKNSGGYNEQFF. In DNA, the CDR3 is TGCAGTGCCAAGAACTCGGGGGGATACAATGAGCAGTTCTTC. This chain connects TRBV20-1 to TRBJ2-1; 7 positions agree with TRBD2. The CDR3 contains 14 residues. V shed 6 bases, J shed 4 bases, and the junction held 9 bases outside the gene matches. Germline assignment: CDR1 DFQATT and CDR2 SNEGSKA (reference sequence).

This clonotype was seen only a few times. The V call is TRBV18, the J call TRBJ2-6; D unclear. The germline V gene has CDR1 KGHSH and CDR2 LQKENI. V was pared by 1 base and J by 0 bases, with 4 bases between. The CDR3 length is 15 residues. The CDR3 nucleotides read TGTGCCAGCTCACCACTGGACTCTGGGGCCAACGTCCTGACTTTC. Translation gives CASSPLDSGANVLTF.

CDR3 nucleotides: TGCAGTGCTGGCGACAAATTCTATGGCTACACCTTC. It yields the protein CSAGDKFYGYTF. This rearrangement joins TRBV20-1 to TRBJ1-2; D gene unclear. This CDR3 region has 12 residues. CDR1 is DFQATT, CDR2 SNEGSKA, per germline (reference sequence). The V gene lost 5 bases and the J gene lost 4 bases, with 11 bases spanning the gap.

This clonotype appeared a few times. This rearrangement joins TRBV5-6 to TRBJ2-1; tentative D call: TRBD2 (6 bases). In germline, CDR1 is SGHDT, CDR2 YYEEEE. The CDR3 loop spans 18 amino acids. The ends were cut back, 0 bases at V and 0 bases at J, with 16 bases in the middle. CDR3 sequence: CASSLVRLGGSSYNEQFF. The CDR3 nucleotides are TGTGCCAGCAGCTTGGTACGACTAGGAGGGAGCTCCTACAATGAGCAGTTCTTC.